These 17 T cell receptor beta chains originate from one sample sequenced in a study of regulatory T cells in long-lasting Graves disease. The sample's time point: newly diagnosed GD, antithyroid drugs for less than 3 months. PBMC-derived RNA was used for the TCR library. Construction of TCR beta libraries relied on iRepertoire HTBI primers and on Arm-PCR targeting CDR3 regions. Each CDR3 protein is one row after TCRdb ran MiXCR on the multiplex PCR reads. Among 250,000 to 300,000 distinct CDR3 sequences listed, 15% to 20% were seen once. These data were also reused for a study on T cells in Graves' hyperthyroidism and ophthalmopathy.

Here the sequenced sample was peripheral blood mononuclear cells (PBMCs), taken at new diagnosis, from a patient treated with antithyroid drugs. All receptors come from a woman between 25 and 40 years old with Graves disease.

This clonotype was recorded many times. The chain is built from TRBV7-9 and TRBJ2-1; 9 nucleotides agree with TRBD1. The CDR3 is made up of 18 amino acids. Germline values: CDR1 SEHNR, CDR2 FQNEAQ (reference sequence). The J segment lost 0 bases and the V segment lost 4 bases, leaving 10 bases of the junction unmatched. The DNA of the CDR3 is TGTGCCAGCAGCTACTCCGGGACAGGGAGGAGCTCCTACAATGAGCAGTTCTTC. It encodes CASSYSGTGRSSYNEQFF.

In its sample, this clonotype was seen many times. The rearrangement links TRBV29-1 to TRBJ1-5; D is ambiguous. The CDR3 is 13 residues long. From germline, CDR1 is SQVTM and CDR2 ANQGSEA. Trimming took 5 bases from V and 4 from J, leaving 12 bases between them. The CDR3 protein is CSVLVDRNQPQHF. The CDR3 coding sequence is TGCAGCGTTCTAGTAGACCGAAATCAGCCCCAGCATTTT.

The CDR3 protein is CASSLARQGRTEAFF. In DNA, the CDR3 is TGTGCCAGCAGCTTAGCGCGGCAGGGTCGCACTGAAGCTTTCTTT. The chain combines TRBV7-2 with TRBJ1-1; TRBD1 is a possible D gene (5 bases). Germline lookup yields CDR1 SGHTA and CDR2 FQGNSA. V gave up 0 bases and J gave up 4 bases, with 12 bases separating them. The CDR3 consists of 15 residues. The whole variable domain, filled in from reference TRBV7-2 and TRBJ1-1, reads GAGVSQSPSNKVTEKGKDVELRCDPISGHTALYWYRQSLGQGLEFLIYFQGNSAPDKSGLPSDRFSAERTGGSVSTLTIQRTQQEDSAVYLCASSLARQGRTEAFFGQGTRLTVV.

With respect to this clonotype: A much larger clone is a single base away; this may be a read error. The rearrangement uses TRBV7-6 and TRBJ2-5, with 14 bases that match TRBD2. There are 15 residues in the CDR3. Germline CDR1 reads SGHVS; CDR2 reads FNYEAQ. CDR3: CASSLTSGGAGEQYF. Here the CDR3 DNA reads TGCGCCAGCAGCTTGACTAGCGGGGGGGCGGGTGAGCAGTACTTC.

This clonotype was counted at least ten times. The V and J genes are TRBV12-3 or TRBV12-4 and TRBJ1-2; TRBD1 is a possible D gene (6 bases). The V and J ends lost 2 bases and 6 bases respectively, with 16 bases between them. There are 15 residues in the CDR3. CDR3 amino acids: CASSLNQGYLHGYTF. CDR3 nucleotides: TGTGCCAGCAGTTTAAACCAGGGGTATCTACATGGCTACACCTTC.

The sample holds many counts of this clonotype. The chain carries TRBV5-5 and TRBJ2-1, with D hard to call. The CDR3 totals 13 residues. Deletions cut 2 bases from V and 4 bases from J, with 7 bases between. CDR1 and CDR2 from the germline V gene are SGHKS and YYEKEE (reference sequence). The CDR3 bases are TGTGCCAGCAGCTTCTCTGCGTACAATGAGCAGTTCTTC. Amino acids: CASSFSAYNEQFF.

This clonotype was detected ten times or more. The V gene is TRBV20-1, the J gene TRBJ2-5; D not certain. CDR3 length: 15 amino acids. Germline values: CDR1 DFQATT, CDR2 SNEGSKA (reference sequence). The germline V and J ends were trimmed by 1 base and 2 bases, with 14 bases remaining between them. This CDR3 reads CSARAPFGVQETQYF. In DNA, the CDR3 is TGCAGTGCTAGAGCCCCATTTGGAGTGCAAGAGACCCAGTACTTC.

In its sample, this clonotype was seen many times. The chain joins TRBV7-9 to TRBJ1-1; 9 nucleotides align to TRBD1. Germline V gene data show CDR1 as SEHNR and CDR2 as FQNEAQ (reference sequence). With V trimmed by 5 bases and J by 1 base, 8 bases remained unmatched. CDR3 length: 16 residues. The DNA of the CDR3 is TGTGCCAGCAGCCCAGCCGGGACAGGGAGGAACACTGAAGCTTTCTTT. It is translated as CASSPAGTGRNTEAFF. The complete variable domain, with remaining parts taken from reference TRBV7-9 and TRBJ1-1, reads DTGVSQNPRHKITKRGQNVTFRCDPISEHNRLYWYRQTLGQGPEFLTYFQNEAQLEKSRLLSDRFSAERPKGSFSTLEIQRTEQGDSAMYLCASSPAGTGRNTEAFFGQGTRLTVV.

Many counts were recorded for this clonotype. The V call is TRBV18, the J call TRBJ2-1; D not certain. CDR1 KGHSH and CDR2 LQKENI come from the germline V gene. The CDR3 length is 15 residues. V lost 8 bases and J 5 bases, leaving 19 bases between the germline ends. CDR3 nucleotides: TGTGCCAGCGCAAAAATCAGCCAGACCGACAATGAGCAGTTCTTC. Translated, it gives CASAKISQTDNEQFF. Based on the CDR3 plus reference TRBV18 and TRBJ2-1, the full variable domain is NAGVMQNPRHLVRRRGQEARLRCSPMKGHSHVYWYRQLPEEGLKFMVYLQKENIIDESGMPKERFSAEFPKEGPSILRIQQVVRGDSAAYFCASAKISQTDNEQFFGPGTRLTVL.

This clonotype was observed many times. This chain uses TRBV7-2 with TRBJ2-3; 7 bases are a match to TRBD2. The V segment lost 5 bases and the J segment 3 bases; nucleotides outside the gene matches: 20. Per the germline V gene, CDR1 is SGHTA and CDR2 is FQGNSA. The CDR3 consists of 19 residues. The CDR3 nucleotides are TGTGCCAGCAGCGTTATCCTCGGGGTCGTGCGGGGGTCAACAGATACGCAGTATTTT. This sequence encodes CASSVILGVVRGSTDTQYF.

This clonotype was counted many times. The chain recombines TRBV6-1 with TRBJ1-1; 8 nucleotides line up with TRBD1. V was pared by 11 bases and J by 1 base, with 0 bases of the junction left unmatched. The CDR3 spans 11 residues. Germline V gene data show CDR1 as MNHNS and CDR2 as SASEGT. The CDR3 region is CAGTGNTEAFF. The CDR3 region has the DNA TGTGCCGGGACAGGGAACACTGAAGCTTTCTTT.

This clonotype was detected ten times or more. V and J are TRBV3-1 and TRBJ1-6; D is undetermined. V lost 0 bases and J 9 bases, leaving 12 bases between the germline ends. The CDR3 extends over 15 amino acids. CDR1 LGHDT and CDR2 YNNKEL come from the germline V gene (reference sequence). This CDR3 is CASSQDWGGGSPLHF. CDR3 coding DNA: TGTGCCAGCAGCCAAGATTGGGGTGGCGGTTCACCCCTCCACTTT.

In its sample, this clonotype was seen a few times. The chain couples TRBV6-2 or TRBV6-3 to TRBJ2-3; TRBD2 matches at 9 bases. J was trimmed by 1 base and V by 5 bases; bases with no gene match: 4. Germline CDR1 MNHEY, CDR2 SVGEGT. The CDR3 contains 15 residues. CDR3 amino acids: CASSAAGGGTDTQYF. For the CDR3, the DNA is TGTGCCAGCAGTGCGGCGGGGGGGGGCACAGATACGCAGTATTTT.

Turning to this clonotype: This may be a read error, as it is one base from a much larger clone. CDR3 residues: CASSETVAGNTTYF. CDR3 coding DNA: TGTGCCAGCAGTGAAACAGTCGCTGGAAACACCACATATTTT. The genes are TRBV6-4 and TRBJ1-3; D remains unclear. The CDR3 spans 14 residues. Germline V lookup: CDR1 MRHNA, CDR2 SNTAGT.

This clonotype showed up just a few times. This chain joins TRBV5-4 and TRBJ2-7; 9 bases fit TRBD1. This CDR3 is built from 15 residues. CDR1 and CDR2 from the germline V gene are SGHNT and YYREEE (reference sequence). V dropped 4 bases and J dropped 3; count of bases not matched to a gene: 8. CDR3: CASSLPGTGIYEQYF. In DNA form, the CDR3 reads TGTGCCAGCAGCCTCCCGGGGACAGGGATCTACGAGCAGTACTTC.

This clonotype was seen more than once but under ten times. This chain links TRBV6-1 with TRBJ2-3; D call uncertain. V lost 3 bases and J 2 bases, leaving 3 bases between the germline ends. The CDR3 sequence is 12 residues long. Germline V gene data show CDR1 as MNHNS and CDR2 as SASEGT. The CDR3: CASSDHTDTQYF. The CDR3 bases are TGTGCCAGCAGTGACCACACAGATACGCAGTATTTT.

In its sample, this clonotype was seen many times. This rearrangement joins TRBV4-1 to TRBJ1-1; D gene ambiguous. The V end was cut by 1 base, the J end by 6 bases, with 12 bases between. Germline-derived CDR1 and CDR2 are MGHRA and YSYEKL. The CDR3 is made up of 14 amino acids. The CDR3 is CASSQVREVSEAFF. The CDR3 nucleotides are TGCGCCAGCAGCCAAGTCCGTGAGGTCTCTGAAGCTTTCTTT.